One and the same sample provided the 7 T cell receptor beta chains below, sequenced in a study of shared clonotypes between healthy human individuals. TCRdb keeps only in-frame clones here, not all; method: immunoSEQ multiplex PCR. The sample lists approximately 2,000,000 clones; roughly 90% were seen once. Sequencing was done on a sample of naive CD4+ T cells from PBMCs. The subset is: CD45RA+ positively selected. The receptors shown here come from a young man in good health. Some clones in this sample may be carry-over from other donors' samples.

This chain links TRBV19 with TRBJ1-5, with TRBD1 matching 10 bases. J gave up 11 bases and V 9 bases, and 31 bases lay outside the gene matches. The CDR3 runs to 20 residues. Germline CDR1 is LNHDA and CDR2 is SQIVND (reference sequence). In DNA, the CDR3 is TGTGCCAGCGAACAACGGCCTACCGGGACAGGGGTATGGGTGGGCTTGGCCCAGCATTTT. It translates to CASEQRPTGTGVWVGLAQHF.

V is TRBV7-3 and J is TRBJ2-1; perhaps TRBD1 as D (5 bases). Per germline, CDR1 SGHTA and CDR2 FQGTGA. The CDR3 is made up of 13 amino acids. Trimming took 5 bases from V and 12 from J, leaving 17 bases between them. The CDR3 loop is CASSTGHDRVQFF. As DNA, the CDR3 is TGTGCCAGCAGCACTGGACACGATAGGGTGCAGTTCTTC.

This CDR3 is CASSLGLAGDTQYF. The CDR3 region has the DNA TGTGCCAGCAGCTTAGGCCTAGCGGGGGATACGCAGTATTTT. The chain combines TRBV11-3 with TRBJ2-3; 9 bases fit TRBD2. Per the germline V gene, CDR1 is SGHNT and CDR2 is YENEEA. This CDR3 region has 14 residues. The ends lost 1 base at V and 6 bases at J; junction bases unmatched: 2.

This chain joins TRBV5-1 and TRBJ1-2; 7 bases agree with TRBD1. V trimming: 0 bases; J trimming: 3 bases; junction bases outside the gene matches: 11. Germline V CDR1 and CDR2: SGHRS, YFSETQ. The CDR3 runs to 17 residues. CDR3: CASSLEGASPGDYGYTF. In nucleotides, the CDR3 is TGCGCCAGCAGCTTGGAGGGGGCCTCTCCTGGGGACTATGGCTACACCTTC.

The CDR3 loop is CASNRRADTDTQYF. The CDR3 DNA is TGTGCCAGCAATCGAAGGGCAGATACAGATACGCAGTATTTT. The chain recombines TRBV5-8 with TRBJ2-3; D gene uncertain. Trimming stripped 6 bases from V and 3 bases from J, with 14 bases between. CDR1 SGHTS and CDR2 YDEGEE come from the germline V gene. The CDR3 has 14 amino acids.

The chain joins TRBV19 to TRBJ1-3, with no clear D. From germline, CDR1 is LNHDA and CDR2 SQIVND (reference sequence). This CDR3 region has 13 residues. The V and J ends lost 5 bases and 1 base respectively, with 6 bases between them. CDR3 bases: TGTGCCAGTAGTTTTATTTCTGGAAACACCATATATTTT. It codes for CASSFISGNTIYF. Combining the CDR3 with reference TRBV19 and TRBJ1-3 gives the whole variable domain DGGITQSPKYLFRKEGQNVTLSCEQNLNHDAMYWYRQDPGQGLRLIYYSQIVNDFQKGDIAEGYSVSREKKESFPLTVTSAQKNPTAFYLCASSFISGNTIYFGEGSWLTVV.

This clone has only one observation. For the CDR3, the DNA is TGTGCCAGCACCCTTGGAACGAGGGGCAATCAGCCCCAGCATTTT. This gives the protein CASTLGTRGNQPQHF. The rearrangement links TRBV7-8 to TRBJ1-5, with D unclear. Germline V gene sequence: CDR1 SGHVS, CDR2 FQNEAQ. V gave up 7 bases and J gave up 2 bases, with 15 bases separating them. CDR3 length: 15 amino acids.